What follows describes a single TCR beta chain. The same CDR3 is also encoded by other DNA sequences in this sample. Germline V gene data show CDR1 as SGDLS and CDR2 as YYNGEE. The V and J ends lost 0 bases and 5 bases respectively, with 8 bases between them. The CDR3 runs to 13 residues. The data were obtained in a study of blood T cell repertoires in COVID-19. At the level of the study: Some COVID-19 samples were acute and others convalescent; all came from the United States, Italy and Spain. Sample material is recorded as cDNA or gDNA derived from T cells, B-cell-depleted T cells, or PBMCs.

In the study's own analysis: Scientists estimated how many nucleated cells there were by amplifying reference gene primers. Some clones are missing from TCRdb's copy, which holds only in-frame ones; the method was immunoSEQ multiplex PCR. V and J calls plus clone size are reproduced from that table; the DNA served to infer D and trimming. This table has more than 250,000 clones, around 88% appearing once. The sequence was obtained from a woman aged 50 to 60 with acute or convalescent COVID-19. The chain combines TRBV9 with TRBJ1-1; D unclear. Material for sequencing was peripheral blood. The CDR3 bases are TGTGCCAGCAGCGTAGGTACCGGGACTGAAGCTTTCTTT. It is translated as CASSVGTGTEAFF. Filled out from reference TRBV9 and TRBJ1-1, the complete variable domain reads DSGVTQTPKHLITATGQRVTLRCSPRSGDLSVYWYQQSLDQGLQFLIQYYNGEERAKGNILERFSAQQFPDLHSELNLSSLELGDSALYFCASSVGTGTEAFFGQGTRLTVV.